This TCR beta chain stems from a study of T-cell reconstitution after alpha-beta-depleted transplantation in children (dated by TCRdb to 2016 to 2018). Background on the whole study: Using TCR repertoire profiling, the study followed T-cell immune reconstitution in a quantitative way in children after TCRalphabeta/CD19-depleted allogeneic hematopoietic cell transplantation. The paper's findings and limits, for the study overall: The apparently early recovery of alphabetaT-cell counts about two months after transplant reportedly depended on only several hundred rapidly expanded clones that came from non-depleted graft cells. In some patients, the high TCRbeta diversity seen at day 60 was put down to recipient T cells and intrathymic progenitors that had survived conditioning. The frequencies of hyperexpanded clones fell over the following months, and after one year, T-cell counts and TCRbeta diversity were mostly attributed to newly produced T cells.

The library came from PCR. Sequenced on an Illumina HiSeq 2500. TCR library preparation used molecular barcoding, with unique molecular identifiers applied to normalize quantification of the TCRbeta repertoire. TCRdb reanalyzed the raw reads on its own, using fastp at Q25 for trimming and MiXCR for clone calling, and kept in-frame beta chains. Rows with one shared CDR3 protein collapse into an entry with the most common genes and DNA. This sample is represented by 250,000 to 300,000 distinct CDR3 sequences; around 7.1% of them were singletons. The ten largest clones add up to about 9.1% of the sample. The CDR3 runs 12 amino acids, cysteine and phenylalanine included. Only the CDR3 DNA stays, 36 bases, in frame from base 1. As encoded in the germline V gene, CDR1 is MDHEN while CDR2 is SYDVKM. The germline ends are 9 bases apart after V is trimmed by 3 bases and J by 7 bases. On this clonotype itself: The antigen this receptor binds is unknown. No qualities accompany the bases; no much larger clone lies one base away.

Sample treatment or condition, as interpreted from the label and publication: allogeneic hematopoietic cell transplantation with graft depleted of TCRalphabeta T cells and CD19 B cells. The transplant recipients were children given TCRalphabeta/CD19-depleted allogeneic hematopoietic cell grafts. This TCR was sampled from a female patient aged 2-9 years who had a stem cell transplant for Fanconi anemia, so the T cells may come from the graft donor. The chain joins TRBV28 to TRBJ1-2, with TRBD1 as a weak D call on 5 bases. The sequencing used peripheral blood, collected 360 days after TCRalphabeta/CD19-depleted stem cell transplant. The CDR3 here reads CASSFQGTGYTF. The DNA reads TGTGCCAGCAGTTTTCAAGGGACTGGCTACACCTTC.